This TCR beta chain was identified in a study of OX40 agonist ivuxolimab in advanced cancers. The overall study: Every patient in dose escalation had hepatocellular carcinoma, melanoma, renal cell or head and neck cancer.

Profiled with immunoSEQ multiplex PCR; TCRdb holds only in-frame clones, not every one. The sample lists 30,000 to 40,000 clones, roughly nine tenths occurring once. Germline lookup yields CDR1 SGHNT and CDR2 YENEEA. The V and J ends lost 8 bases and 6 bases respectively, with 14 bases between them. The CDR3 is 13 residues long. Sample: CD4+ or CD8+ T cells sorted from blood, taken in a trial of the OX40 agonist ivuxolimab. J is TRBJ2-1 and V is TRBV11-3, with D perhaps TRBD2 (6 bases). The sequence derives from an adult with an advanced solid tumor such as melanoma, head and neck, liver or kidney cancer. The CDR3 sequence: CASGTGVGNEQFF. CDR3 nucleotide sequence: TGTGCCAGCGGGACGGGGGTTGGCAATGAGCAGTTCTTC.